Below, 9 T cell receptor beta chains from the same sample are listed, as sequenced in a study of T cells after yellow fever vaccination. TCRdb recomputed calls from the 5' RACE reads with MiXCR, one row per CDR3 protein. This table holds about 580,000 distinct CDR3 sequences, about a sixth found once. Source: PBMCs, taken 5 days after the first yellow fever vaccination. All receptors come from a man aged 18 to 29 who received the YFV17D yellow fever vaccine.

This clonotype was counted ten times or more. The genes are TRBV20-1 and TRBJ2-3; unclear D gene. The germline V and J ends were trimmed by 6 bases and 0 bases, with 4 bases remaining between them. The CDR3 extends over 11 amino acids. The germline CDR1 and CDR2 sequences are DFQATT and SNEGSKA (reference sequence). The CDR3 DNA reads TGCAGTGCAGGGAGCACAGATACGCAGTATTTT. It codes for CSAGSTDTQYF.

This clonotype showed up just a few times. The chain employs TRBV11-2 and TRBJ2-7; the D gene is possibly TRBD2 (6 bases). CDR3 length: 14 amino acids. Germline V gene data show CDR1 as SGHAT and CDR2 as FQNNGV. The V gene lost 1 base and the J gene lost 5 bases, with 12 bases spanning the gap. CDR3 nucleotides: TGTGCCAGCAGCTTAGCGGGCAGGGAGGACGAGCAGTACTTC. Residues: CASSLAGREDEQYF.

The chain employs TRBV7-3 and TRBJ2-3, with no clear D. Trimming removed 6 bases at V and 3 bases at J, with 10 bases between. This CDR3 spans 13 amino acids. Germline V CDR1 and CDR2: SGHTA, FQGTGA. The CDR3 spells CASRDGPTDTQYF. The CDR3 DNA reads as TGTGCCAGCAGAGACGGGCCAACAGATACGCAGTATTTT.

This chain connects TRBV7-2 to TRBJ2-1; D is ambiguous. This CDR3 comprises 15 residues. Germline values: CDR1 SGHTA, CDR2 FQGNSA. Deletions cut 4 bases from V and 0 bases from J, with 10 bases between. DNA for the CDR3: TGTGCCAGCAGCTCTCCCATGAGCTCCTACAATGAGCAGTTCTTC. It translates to CASSSPMSSYNEQFF.

The V call is TRBV2, the J call TRBJ2-5, with TRBD2 matching over 11 bases. Germline V CDR1 and CDR2: SNHLY, FYNNEI. V trimming: 4 bases; J trimming: 5 bases; junction bases outside the gene matches: 9. The CDR3 is 16 residues long. CDR3 coding DNA: TGTGCCAGCAGTGGACCTCTAGCGGGGGGACAGGAGACCCAGTACTTC. It specifies CASSGPLAGGQETQYF. The full variable domain, with the rest looked up from reference TRBV2 and TRBJ2-5, is EPEVTQTPSHQVTQMGQEVILRCVPISNHLYFYWYRQILGQKVEFLVSFYNNEISEKSEIFDDQFSVERPDGSNFTLKIRSTKLEDSAMYFCASSGPLAGGQETQYFGPGTRLLVL.

This clonotype has a handful of counts. This sequence joins TRBV27 and TRBJ2-7; a weak D match, TRBD1 (5 bases). Trimming took 5 bases from V and 5 from J, leaving 16 bases between them. Germline CDR1 reads MNHEY; CDR2 reads SMNVEV (reference sequence). The CDR3 has 14 residues. CDR3 amino acids: CASSPKEGANEQYV. The CDR3 nucleotides read TGTGCCAGCAGTCCGAAAGAAGGGGCTAACGAGCAGTACGTC.

This clonotype was seen a handful of times. The chain has TRBV7-2 and TRBJ2-7; D is ambiguous. Germline CDR1 is SGHTA and CDR2 is FQGNSA. Trimming left V 2 bases short and J 0 bases short, with 8 bases between. The CDR3 spans 14 residues. The CDR3 DNA reads TGTGCCAGCAGCTTAAACCCCAGCTCCTACGAGCAGTACTTC. Its translation is CASSLNPSSYEQYF.

This clonotype was found a few times. The chain combines TRBV20-1 with TRBJ1-6; 9 nucleotides line up with TRBD1. The CDR3 covers 14 residues. Germline CDR1 DFQATT, CDR2 SNEGSKA (reference sequence). J was trimmed by 7 bases and V by 3 bases; bases with no gene match: 4. This CDR3 is CSASPGQGNSPLHF. In nucleotides, the CDR3 is TGCAGTGCTAGTCCGGGACAGGGCAATTCACCCCTCCACTTT.

This clonotype occurred a few times. The chain employs TRBV5-1 and TRBJ1-1, with 11 bases fitting TRBD1. With 3 bases clipped from V and 0 bases from J, the junction kept 4 bases outside the gene matches. Per the germline V gene, CDR1 is SGHRS and CDR2 is YFSETQ. The CDR3 has 16 residues. In DNA, the CDR3 is TGCGCCAGCAGCTGGGGGACAGGGGGATTGAACACTGAAGCTTTCTTT. Translating gives CASSWGTGGLNTEAFF.